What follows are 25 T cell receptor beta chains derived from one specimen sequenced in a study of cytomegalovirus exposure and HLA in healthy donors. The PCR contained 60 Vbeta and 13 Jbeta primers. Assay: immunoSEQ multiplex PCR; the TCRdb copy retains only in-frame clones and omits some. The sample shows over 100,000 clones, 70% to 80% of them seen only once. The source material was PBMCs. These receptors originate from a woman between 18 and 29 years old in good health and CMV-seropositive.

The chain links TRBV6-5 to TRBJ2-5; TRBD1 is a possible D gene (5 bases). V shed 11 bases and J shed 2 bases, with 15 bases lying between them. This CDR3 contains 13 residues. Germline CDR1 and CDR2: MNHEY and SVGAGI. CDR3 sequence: CASRPPGQETQYF. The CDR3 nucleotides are TGTGCCTCCCGCCCCCCAGGGCAAGAGACCCAGTACTTC.

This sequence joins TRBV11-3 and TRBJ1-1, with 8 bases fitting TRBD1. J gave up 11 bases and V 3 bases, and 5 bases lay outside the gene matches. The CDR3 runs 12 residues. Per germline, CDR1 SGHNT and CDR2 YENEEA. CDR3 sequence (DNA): TGTGCCAGCAGCTTGACAGACAGGGGCGCTTTCTTT. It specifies CASSLTDRGAFF.

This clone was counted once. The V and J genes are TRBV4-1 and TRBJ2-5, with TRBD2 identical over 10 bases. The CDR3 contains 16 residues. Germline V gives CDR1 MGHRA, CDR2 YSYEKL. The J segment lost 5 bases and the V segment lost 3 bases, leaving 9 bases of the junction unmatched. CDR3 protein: CASSHTLAGFRETQYF. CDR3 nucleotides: TGCGCCAGCAGCCACACACTAGCGGGATTTAGGGAGACCCAGTACTTC.

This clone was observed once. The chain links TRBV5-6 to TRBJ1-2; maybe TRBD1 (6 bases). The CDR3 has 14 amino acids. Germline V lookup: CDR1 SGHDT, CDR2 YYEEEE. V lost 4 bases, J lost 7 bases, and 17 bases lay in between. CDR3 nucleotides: TGTGCCAGCAGCGGTCCCGGCACCAGGGGTGGCTACACCTTC. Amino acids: CASSGPGTRGGYTF.

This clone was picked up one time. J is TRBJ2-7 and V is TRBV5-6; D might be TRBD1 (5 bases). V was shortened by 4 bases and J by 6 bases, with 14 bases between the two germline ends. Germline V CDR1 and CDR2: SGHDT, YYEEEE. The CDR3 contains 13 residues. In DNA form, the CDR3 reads TGTGCCAGCAGCCCGGACACGTTCCGCGAGCAGTACTTC. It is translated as CASSPDTFREQYF.

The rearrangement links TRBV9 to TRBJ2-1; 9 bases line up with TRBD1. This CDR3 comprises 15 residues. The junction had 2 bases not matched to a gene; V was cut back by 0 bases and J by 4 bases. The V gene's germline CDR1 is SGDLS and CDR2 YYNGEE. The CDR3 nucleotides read TGTGCCAGCAGCGTAGCCGGGACAGGGTACAATGAGCAGTTCTTC. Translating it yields CASSVAGTGYNEQFF.

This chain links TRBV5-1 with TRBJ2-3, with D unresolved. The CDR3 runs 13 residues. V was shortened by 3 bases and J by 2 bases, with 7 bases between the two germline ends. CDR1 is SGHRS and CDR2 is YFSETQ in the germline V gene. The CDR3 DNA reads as TGCGCCAGCAGCTCGACTTCCACAGATACGCAGTATTTT. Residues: CASSSTSTDTQYF.

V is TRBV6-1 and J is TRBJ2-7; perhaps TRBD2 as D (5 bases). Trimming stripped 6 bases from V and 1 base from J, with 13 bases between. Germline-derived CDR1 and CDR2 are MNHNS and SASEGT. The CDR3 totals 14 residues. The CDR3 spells CASSGRTDSYEQYF. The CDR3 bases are TGTGCCAGCAGCGGCAGGACTGATTCCTACGAGCAGTACTTC.

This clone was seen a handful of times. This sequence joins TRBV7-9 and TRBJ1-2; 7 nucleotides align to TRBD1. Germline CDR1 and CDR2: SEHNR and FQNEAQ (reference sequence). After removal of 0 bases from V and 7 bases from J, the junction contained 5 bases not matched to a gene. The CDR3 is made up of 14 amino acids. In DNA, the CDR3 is TGTGCCAGCAGCTTAGCGCGAGGGGGCGGTGGCTACACCTTC. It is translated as CASSLARGGGGYTF.

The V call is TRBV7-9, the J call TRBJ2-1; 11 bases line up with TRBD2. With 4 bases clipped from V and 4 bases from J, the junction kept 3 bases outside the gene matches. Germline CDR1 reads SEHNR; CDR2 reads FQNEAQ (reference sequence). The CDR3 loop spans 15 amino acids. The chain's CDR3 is CASSSGLAGYNEQFF. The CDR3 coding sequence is TGTGCCAGCAGCTCTGGACTAGCGGGTTACAATGAGCAGTTCTTC. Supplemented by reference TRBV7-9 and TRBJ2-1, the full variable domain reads DTGVSQNPRHKITKRGQNVTFRCDPISEHNRLYWYRQTLGQGPEFLTYFQNEAQLEKSRLLSDRFSAERPKGSFSTLEIQRTEQGDSAMYLCASSSGLAGYNEQFFGPGTRLTVL.

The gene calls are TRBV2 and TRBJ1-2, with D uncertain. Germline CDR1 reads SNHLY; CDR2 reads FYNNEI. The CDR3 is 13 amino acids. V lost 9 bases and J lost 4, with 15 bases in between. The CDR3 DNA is TGTGCCAGAGTCGGTTACGGAGCCTATGGCTACACCTTC. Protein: CARVGYGAYGYTF. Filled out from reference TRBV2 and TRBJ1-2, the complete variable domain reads EPEVTQTPSHQVTQMGQEVILRCVPISNHLYFYWYRQILGQKVEFLVSFYNNEISEKSEIFDDQFSVERPDGSNFTLKIRSTKLEDSAMYFCARVGYGAYGYTFGSGTRLTVV.

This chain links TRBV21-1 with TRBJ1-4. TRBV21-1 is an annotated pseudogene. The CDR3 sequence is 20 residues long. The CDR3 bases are TGTGCCAGCAGCGCCCTGGGATCCTATCCGGAGAGAGGGACTAATGAAAAACTGTTTTTT. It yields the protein CASSALGSYPERGTNEKLFF.

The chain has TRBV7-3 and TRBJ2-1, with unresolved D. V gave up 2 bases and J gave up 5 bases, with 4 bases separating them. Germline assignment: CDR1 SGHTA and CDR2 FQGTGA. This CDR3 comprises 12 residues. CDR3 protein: CASSLADNEQFF. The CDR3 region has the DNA TGTGCCAGCAGCTTAGCAGACAATGAGCAGTTCTTC.

The CDR3 here is CASSKGLSSGNTIYF. In nucleotides, the CDR3 is TGCGCCAGCAGCAAGGGACTGAGCTCTGGAAACACCATATATTTT. The J gene is TRBJ1-3, the V gene TRBV10-1, with a possible D match to TRBD1 (5 bases). V lost 6 bases and J 0 bases, leaving 12 bases between the germline ends. Germline values: CDR1 WNHNN, CDR2 SYGVQD (reference sequence). The CDR3 runs to 15 residues.

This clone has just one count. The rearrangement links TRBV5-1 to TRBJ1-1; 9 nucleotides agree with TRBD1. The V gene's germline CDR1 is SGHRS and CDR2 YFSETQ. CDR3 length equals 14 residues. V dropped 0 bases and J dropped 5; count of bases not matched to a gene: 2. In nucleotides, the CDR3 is TGCGCCAGCAGCTTGGGGGACAGGGAAACTGAAGCTTTCTTT. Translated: CASSLGDRETEAFF.

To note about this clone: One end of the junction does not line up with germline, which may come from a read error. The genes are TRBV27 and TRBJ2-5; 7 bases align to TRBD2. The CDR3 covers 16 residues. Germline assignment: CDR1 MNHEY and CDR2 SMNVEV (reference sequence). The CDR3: CVSSLSYRTSQETQYF. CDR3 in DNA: TGTGTCAGCAGTTTATCTTATCGGACTAGCCAAGAGACCCAGTACTTC.

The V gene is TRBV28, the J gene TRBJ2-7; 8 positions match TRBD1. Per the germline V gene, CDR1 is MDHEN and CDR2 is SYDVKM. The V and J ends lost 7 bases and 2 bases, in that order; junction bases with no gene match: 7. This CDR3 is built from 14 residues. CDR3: CASTWVQGAYEQYF. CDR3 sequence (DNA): TGTGCCAGCACCTGGGTACAGGGGGCCTACGAGCAGTACTTC.

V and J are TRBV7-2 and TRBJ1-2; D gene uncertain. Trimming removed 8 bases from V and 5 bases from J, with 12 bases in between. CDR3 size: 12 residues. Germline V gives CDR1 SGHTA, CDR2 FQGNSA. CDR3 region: CASGLPGYGYTF. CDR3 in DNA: TGTGCCAGCGGACTCCCGGGGTATGGCTACACCTTC.

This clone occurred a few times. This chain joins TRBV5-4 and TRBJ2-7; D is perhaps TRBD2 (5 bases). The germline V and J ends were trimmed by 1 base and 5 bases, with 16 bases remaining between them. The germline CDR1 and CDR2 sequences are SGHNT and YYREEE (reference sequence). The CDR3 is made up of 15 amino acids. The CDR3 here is CASSLYRLSDDEQYF. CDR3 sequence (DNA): TGTGCCAGCAGCTTGTATCGACTAAGCGACGACGAGCAGTACTTC.

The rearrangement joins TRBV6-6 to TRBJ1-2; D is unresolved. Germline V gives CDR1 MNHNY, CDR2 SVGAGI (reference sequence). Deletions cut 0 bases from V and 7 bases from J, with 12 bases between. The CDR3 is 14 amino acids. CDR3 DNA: TGTGCCAGCAGTTACTCCGGCAGAGGAGGTGGCTACACCTTC. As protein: CASSYSGRGGGYTF.

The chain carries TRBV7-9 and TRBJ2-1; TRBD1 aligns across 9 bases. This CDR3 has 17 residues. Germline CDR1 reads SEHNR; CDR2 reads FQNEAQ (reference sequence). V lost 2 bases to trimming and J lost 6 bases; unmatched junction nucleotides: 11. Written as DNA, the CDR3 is TGTGCCAGCAGCTTACTCCGACCGGGACAGGGAGCCAATGAGCAGTTCTTC. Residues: CASSLLRPGQGANEQFF.

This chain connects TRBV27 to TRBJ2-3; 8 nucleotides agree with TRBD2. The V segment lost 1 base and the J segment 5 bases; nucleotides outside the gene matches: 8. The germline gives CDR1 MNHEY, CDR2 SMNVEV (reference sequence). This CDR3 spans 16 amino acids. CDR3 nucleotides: TGTGCCAGCAGTTTATTCGCAGGACTAGCACGAGATACGCAGTATTTT. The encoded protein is CASSLFAGLARDTQYF.

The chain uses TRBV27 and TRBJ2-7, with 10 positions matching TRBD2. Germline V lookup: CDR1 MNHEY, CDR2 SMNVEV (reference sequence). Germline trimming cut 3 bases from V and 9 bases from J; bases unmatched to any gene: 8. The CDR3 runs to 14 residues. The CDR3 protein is CASSFTSGAGVQYF. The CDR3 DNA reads TGTGCCAGCAGTTTTACTAGCGGGGCGGGAGTGCAGTACTTC.

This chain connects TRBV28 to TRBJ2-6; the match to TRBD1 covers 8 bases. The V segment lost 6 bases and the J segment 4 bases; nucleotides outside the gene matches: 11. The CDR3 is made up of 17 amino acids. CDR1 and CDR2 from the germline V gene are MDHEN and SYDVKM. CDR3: CASSLRTGYSGANVLTF. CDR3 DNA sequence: TGTGCCAGCAGCCTCCGGACAGGGTATTCGGGGGCCAACGTCCTGACTTTC. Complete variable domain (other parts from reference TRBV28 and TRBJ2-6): DVKVTQSSRYLVKRTGEKVFLECVQDMDHENMFWYRQDPGLGLRLIYFSYDVKMKEKGDIPEGYSVSREKKERFSLILESASTNQTSMYLCASSLRTGYSGANVLTFGAGSRLTVL.

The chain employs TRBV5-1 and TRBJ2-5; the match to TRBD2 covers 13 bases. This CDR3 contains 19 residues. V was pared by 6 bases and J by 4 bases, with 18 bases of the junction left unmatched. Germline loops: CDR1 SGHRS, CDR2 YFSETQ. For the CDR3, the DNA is TGCGCCAGCACTCAAGGACTAGCGGGAGCACCGATGGTGGGAGAGACCCAGTACTTC. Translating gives CASTQGLAGAPMVGETQYF.